One sample yielded the 12 T cell receptor beta chains listed below, sequenced in a study of blood T cells in healthy people across ages. The use of a sample-barcoded 5' primer and a J-beta primer mix characterized a second PCR of about 7 to 12 cycles. TCRdb independently ran MiXCR on the 5' RACE reads; one entry per CDR3 protein. This table has some 1.7 million distinct CDR3 sequences, roughly 27% appearing once. The sample comprised blood. All receptors come from a woman in her 30s in good health.

In its sample, this clonotype was seen many times. The chain couples TRBV29-1 to TRBJ1-2; D not certain. This CDR3 is built from 15 residues. Germline CDR1 is SQVTM and CDR2 is ANQGSEA. Trimming took 0 bases from V and 4 from J, leaving 15 bases between them. The CDR3 DNA reads TGCAGCGTTGAAGATATGTGGTCGGGCTCCTATGGCTACACCTTC. The encoded protein is CSVEDMWSGSYGYTF.

The chain recombines TRBV9 with TRBJ2-5; TRBD2 aligns across 10 bases. V lost 2 bases to trimming and J lost 5 bases; unmatched junction nucleotides: 9. Germline loops: CDR1 SGDLS, CDR2 YYNGEE. This CDR3 contains 16 residues. This CDR3 reads CASSVGQGLASETQYF. DNA of the CDR3: TGTGCCAGCAGCGTCGGTCAGGGACTAGCGAGCGAGACCCAGTACTTC.

This chain links TRBV29-1 with TRBJ2-2, with D perhaps matching TRBD2 (6 bases). V gave up 7 bases and J gave up 6 bases, with 18 bases separating them. Germline V gene lookup returns CDR1 SQVTM and CDR2 ANQGSEA. The CDR3 loop spans 14 amino acids. The chain's CDR3 is CSAISLAEAGELFF. The CDR3 DNA follows: TGCAGCGCCATATCCTTAGCGGAGGCCGGGGAGCTGTTTTTT.

This chain links TRBV13 with TRBJ2-5, with D uncertain. V lost 4 bases and J 5 bases, leaving 11 bases between the germline ends. The CDR3 spans 13 residues. Per the germline V gene, CDR1 is PRHDT and CDR2 is FYEKMQ (reference sequence). CDR3 amino acids: CASSSNTVETQYF. The DNA for the CDR3 is TGTGCCAGCAGCTCGAATACTGTTGAGACCCAGTACTTC.

CDR3 DNA sequence: TGTGCCAGCACCCCTACCGGGGGGGCGAGTGATCAGTTCTTC. Amino acid sequence: CASTPTGGASDQFF. The chain employs TRBV7-9 and TRBJ2-1, with 8 bases lining up with TRBD2. The V segment lost 7 bases and the J segment 13 bases; nucleotides outside the gene matches: 15. This CDR3 contains 14 residues. Germline CDR1 and CDR2: SEHNR and FQNEAQ (reference sequence).

The chain couples TRBV2 to TRBJ1-2; the D gene is possibly TRBD1 (5 bases). CDR1 is SNHLY and CDR2 is FYNNEI in the germline V gene. V shed 0 bases and J shed 4 bases, with 12 bases lying between them. The CDR3 loop spans 15 amino acids. CDR3 nucleotides: TGTGCCAGCAGTGAAGCGCAGGAGGGGAGCTATGGCTACACCTTC. It specifies CASSEAQEGSYGYTF.

The V call is TRBV12-3 or TRBV12-4, the J call TRBJ2-3; perhaps TRBD2 as D (5 bases). Trimming pared 2 bases from V and 4 bases from J, leaving 13 bases between. The CDR3 totals 15 residues. CDR3 sequence: CASSLRGSRADTQYF. CDR3 nucleotide sequence: TGTGCCAGCAGTTTACGGGGATCCCGGGCAGATACGCAGTATTTT.

The chain carries TRBV29-1 and TRBJ2-7; 8 bases are a match to TRBD1. J gave up 2 bases and V 7 bases, and 7 bases lay outside the gene matches. CDR1 and CDR2 (germline): SQVTM, ANQGSEA. CDR3 length equals 13 residues. CDR3 amino acids: CSAADRVTYEQYV. The CDR3 DNA reads as TGCAGCGCTGCGGACAGGGTAACCTACGAGCAGTACGTC.

This clonotype was counted at least ten times. The chain links TRBV20-1 to TRBJ2-5; D uncertain. CDR3 length: 14 amino acids. V lost 1 base and J lost 5, with 14 bases in between. Germline V gives CDR1 DFQATT, CDR2 SNEGSKA (reference sequence). This CDR3 reads CSARASKTRETQYF. CDR3 coding DNA: TGCAGTGCTAGAGCCTCCAAGACCCGGGAGACCCAGTACTTC.

This clonotype was recorded a few times. The chain joins TRBV20-1 to TRBJ1-5; D gene ambiguous. This CDR3 is 14 amino acids long. The V gene lost 0 bases and the J gene lost 1 base, with 7 bases spanning the gap. Germline V gene data show CDR1 as DFQATT and CDR2 as SNEGSKA (reference sequence). The CDR3 DNA sequence: TGCAGTGCTAGAGATCCCCTAAGCAATCAGCCCCAGCATTTT. As protein: CSARDPLSNQPQHF.

The sample holds a few counts of this clonotype. The chain carries TRBV28 and TRBJ1-2, with TRBD1 identical over 8 bases. The CDR3 sequence is 14 residues long. CDR1 is MDHEN and CDR2 is SYDVKM in the germline V gene. The V and J ends lost 6 bases and 8 bases, in that order; junction bases with no gene match: 11. The DNA for the CDR3 is TGTGCCAGCAGATTTACGGACAGGGCCATGGGCTACACCTTC. This codes for CASRFTDRAMGYTF.

This clonotype was detected a few times. The V gene is TRBV7-2, the J gene TRBJ2-1; weak D call: TRBD2 (6 bases). V was shortened by 4 bases and J by 10 bases, with 14 bases between the two germline ends. The germline V gene encodes CDR1 SGHTA and CDR2 FQGNSA. The CDR3 runs 13 residues. The CDR3 sequence: CASSSGLFGEQFF. DNA of the CDR3: TGTGCCAGCAGCTCGGGACTCTTCGGGGAGCAGTTCTTC.